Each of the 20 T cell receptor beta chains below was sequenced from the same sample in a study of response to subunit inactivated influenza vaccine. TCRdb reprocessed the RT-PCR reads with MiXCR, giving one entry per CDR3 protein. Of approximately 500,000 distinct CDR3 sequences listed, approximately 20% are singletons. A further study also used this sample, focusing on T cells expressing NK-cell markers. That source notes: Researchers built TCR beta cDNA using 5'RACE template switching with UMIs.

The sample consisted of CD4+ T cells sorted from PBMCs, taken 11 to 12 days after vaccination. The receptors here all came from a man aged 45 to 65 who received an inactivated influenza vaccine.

Here the CDR3 DNA reads TGTGCCAGCAGTGAAATACGCCGTCGGACAGGGGGCCAGTCAGGTACGCAGTATTTT. It codes for CASSEIRRRTGGQSGTQYF. The chain couples TRBV6-1 to TRBJ2-3, with TRBD1 identical over 11 bases. This CDR3 is 19 amino acids long. From germline, CDR1 is MNHNS and CDR2 SASEGT. V lost 2 bases to trimming and J lost 8 bases; unmatched junction nucleotides: 18.

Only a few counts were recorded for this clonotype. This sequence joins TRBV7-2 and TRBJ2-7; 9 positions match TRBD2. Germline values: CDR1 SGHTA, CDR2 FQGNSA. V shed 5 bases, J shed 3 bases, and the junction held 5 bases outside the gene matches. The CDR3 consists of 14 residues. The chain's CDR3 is CASSTLAGDYEQYF. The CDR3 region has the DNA TGTGCCAGCAGCACGTTAGCGGGGGACTACGAGCAGTACTTC.

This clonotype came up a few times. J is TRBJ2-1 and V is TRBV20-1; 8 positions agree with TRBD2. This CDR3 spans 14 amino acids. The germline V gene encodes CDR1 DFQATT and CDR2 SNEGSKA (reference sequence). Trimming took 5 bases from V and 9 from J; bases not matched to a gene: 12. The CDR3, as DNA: TGCAGTGCTCAACGGGAGGGCCCCAGGACTGAGCAGTTCTTC. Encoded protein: CSAQREGPRTEQFF.

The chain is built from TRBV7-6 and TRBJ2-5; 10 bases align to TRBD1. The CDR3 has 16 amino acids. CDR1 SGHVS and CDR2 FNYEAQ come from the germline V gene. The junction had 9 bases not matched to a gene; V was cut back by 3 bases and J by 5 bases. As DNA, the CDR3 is TGTGCCAGCAGCTTCGCGGGACAGGGGATGCAGGAGACCCAGTACTTC. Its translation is CASSFAGQGMQETQYF.

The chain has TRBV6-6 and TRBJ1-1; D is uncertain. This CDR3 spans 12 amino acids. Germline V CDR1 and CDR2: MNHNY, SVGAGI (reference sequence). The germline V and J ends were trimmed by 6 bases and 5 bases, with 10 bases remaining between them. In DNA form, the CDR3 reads TGTGCCAGCAGCTCCGGGTTGACTGAAGCTTTCTTT. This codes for CASSSGLTEAFF.

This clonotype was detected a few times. The CDR3 loop is CSARRLAGEVETQYF. The CDR3 DNA reads TGCAGTGCTAGGAGACTAGCGGGAGAGGTGGAGACCCAGTACTTC. The chain employs TRBV20-1 and TRBJ2-5, with 12 nucleotides matching TRBD2. CDR1 is DFQATT and CDR2 is SNEGSKA in the germline V gene (reference sequence). Trimming cost V 3 bases and J 5 bases; bases outside gene matches: 7. The CDR3 contains 15 residues.

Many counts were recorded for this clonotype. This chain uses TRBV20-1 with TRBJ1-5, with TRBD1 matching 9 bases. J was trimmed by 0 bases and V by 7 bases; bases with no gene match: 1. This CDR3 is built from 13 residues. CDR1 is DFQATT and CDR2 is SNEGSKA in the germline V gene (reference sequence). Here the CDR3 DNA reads TGCAGTGGGACAGGGGATAGCAATCAGCCCCAGCATTTT. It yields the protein CSGTGDSNQPQHF.

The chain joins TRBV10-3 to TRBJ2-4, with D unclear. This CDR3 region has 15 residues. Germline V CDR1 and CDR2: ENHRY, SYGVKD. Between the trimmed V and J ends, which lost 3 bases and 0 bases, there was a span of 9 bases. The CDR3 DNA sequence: TGTGCCATCAGTGACATCCTAAAAGCCAAAAACATTCAGTACTTC. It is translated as CAISDILKAKNIQYF.

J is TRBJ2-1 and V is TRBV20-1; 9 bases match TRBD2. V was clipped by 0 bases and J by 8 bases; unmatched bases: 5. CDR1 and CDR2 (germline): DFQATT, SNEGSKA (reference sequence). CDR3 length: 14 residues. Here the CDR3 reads CSARDVSGGDEQFF. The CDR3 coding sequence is TGCAGTGCTAGAGACGTTAGCGGGGGCGATGAGCAGTTCTTC.

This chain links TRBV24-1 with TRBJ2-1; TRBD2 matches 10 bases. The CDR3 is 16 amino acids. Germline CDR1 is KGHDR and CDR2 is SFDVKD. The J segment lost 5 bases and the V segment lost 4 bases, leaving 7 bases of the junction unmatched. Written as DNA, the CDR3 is TGTGCCACCAGTGACCATAGCGGGGGGCAACACAATGAGCAGTTCTTC. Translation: CATSDHSGGQHNEQFF.

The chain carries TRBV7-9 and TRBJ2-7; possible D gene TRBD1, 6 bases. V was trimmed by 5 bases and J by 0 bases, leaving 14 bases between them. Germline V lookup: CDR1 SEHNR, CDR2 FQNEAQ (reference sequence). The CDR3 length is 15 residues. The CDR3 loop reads CASSKGDISSYEQYF. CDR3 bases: TGTGCCAGCAGCAAAGGGGACATAAGCTCCTACGAGCAGTACTTC.

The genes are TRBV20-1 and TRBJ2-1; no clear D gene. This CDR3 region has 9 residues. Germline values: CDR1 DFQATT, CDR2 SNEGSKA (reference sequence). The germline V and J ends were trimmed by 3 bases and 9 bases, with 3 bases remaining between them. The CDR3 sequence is CSASAEQFF. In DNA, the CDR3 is TGCAGTGCTAGTGCTGAGCAGTTCTTC.

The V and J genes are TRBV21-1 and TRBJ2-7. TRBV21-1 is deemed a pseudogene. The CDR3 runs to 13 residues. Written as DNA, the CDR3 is TGTGCCTTACCAAGCGGGAGTCCCTACGAGCAGTACTTC. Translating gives CALPSGSPYEQYF.

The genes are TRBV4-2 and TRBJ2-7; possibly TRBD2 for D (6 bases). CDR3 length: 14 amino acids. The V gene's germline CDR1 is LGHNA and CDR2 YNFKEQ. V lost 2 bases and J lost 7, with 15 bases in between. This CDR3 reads CASSQPRDLREQYF. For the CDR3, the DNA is TGTGCCAGCAGCCAACCCCGGGACTTACGGGAGCAGTACTTC.

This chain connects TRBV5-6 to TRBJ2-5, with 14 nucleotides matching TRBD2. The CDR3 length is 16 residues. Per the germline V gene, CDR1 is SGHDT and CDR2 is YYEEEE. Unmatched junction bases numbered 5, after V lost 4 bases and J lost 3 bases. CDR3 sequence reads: CASSGRTSGRKETQYF. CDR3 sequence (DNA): TGTGCCAGCAGCGGCCGGACTAGCGGGAGGAAAGAGACCCAGTACTTC.

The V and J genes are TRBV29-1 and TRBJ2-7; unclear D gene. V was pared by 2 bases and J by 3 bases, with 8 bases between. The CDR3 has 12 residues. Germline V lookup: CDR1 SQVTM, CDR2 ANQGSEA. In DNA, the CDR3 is TGCAGCGTTGAAAACCTAAGCTACGAGCAGTACTTC. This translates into CSVENLSYEQYF.

CDR3 coding DNA: TGCAGTGCTAGAAGGGGAGATGTCGGCCAAGCTTTCTTT. Translating it yields CSARRGDVGQAFF. V is TRBV20-1 and J is TRBJ1-1; tentatively, D is TRBD1 (5 bases). V gave up 2 bases and J gave up 9 bases, with 16 bases separating them. Germline V gives CDR1 DFQATT, CDR2 SNEGSKA (reference sequence). This CDR3 spans 13 amino acids.

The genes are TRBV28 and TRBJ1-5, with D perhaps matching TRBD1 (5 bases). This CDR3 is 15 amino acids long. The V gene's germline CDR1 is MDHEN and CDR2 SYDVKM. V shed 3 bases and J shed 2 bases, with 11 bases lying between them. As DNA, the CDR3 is TGTGCCAGCAGTTTGGGCCCGGGGCGCAATCAGCCCCAGCATTTT. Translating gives CASSLGPGRNQPQHF.

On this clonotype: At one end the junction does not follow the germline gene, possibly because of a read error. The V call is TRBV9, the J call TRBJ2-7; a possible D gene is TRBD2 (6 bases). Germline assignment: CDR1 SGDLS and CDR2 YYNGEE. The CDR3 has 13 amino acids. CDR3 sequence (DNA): TGTGCCAGCAGCGTAGCGGGAGCGGGCGAGCAGCACTTC. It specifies CASSVAGAGEQHF.

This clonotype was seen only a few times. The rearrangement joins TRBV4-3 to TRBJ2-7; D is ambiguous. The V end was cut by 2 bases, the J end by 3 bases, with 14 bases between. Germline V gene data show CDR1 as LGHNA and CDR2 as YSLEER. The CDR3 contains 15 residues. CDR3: CASSQMNDNSYEQYF. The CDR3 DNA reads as TGCGCCAGCAGCCAAATGAACGATAATAGCTACGAGCAGTACTTC.